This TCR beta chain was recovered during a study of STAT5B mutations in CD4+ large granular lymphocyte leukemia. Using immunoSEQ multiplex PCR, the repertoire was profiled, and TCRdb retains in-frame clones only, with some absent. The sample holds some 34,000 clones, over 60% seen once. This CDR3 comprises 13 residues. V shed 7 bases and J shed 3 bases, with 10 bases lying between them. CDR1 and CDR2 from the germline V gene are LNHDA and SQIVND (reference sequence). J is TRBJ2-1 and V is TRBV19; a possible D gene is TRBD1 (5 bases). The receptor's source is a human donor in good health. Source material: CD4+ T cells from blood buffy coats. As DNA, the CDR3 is TGTGCCAGTACAGGGTCGGGCTACAATGAGCAGTTCTTC. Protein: CASTGSGYNEQFF.